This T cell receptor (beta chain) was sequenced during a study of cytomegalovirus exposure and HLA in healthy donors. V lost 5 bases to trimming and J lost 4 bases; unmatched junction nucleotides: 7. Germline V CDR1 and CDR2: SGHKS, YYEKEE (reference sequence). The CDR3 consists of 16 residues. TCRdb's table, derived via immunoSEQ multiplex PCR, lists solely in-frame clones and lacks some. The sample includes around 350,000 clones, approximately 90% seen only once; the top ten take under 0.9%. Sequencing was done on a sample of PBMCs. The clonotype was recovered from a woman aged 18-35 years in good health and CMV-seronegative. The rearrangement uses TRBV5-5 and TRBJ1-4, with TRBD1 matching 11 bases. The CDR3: CASSPRTGGLNEKLFF. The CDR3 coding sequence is TGTGCCAGCAGTCCCAGGACAGGGGGCCTTAATGAAAAACTGTTTTTT.